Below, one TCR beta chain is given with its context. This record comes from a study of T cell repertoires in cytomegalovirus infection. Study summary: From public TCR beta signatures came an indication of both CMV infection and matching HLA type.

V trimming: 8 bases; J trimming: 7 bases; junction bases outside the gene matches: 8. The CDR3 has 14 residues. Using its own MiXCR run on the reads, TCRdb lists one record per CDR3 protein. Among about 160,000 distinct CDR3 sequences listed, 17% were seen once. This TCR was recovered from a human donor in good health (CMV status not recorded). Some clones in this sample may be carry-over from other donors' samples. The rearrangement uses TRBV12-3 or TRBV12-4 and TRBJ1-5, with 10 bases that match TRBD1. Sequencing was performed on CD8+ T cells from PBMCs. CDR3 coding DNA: TGTGCCAGCTCCAAAGGGGACAGGGGACAGCCCCAGCATTTT. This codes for CASSKGDRGQPQHF.